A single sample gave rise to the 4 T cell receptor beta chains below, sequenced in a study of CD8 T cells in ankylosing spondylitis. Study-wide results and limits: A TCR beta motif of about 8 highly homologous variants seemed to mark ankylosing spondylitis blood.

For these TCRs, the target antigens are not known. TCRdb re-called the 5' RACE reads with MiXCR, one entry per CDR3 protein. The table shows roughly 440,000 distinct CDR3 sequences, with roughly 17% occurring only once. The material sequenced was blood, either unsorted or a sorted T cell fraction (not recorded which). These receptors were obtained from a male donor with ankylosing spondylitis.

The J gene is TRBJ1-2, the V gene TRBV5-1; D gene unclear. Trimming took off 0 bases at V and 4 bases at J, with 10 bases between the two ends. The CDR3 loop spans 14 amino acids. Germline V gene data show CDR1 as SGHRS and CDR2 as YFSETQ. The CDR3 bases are TGCGCCAGCAGCTTGGATACAGACCCCTATGGCTACACCTTC. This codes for CASSLDTDPYGYTF.

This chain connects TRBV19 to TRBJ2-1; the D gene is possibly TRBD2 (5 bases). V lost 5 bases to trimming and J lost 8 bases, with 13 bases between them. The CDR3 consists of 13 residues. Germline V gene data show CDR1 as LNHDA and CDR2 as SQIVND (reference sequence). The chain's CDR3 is CASSPTRADEQFF. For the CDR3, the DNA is TGTGCCAGTAGTCCCACCCGAGCGGATGAGCAGTTCTTC.

In DNA, the CDR3 is TGTGCCAGCAGTTTCCCCAACAGGGGTGGGGAGACCCAGTACTTC. The encoded protein is CASSFPNRGGETQYF. The chain combines TRBV28 with TRBJ2-5; 7 bases agree with TRBD1. The trim removed 3 bases at V and 5 bases at J, leaving 9 bases unmatched. The CDR3 consists of 15 residues. Per germline, CDR1 MDHEN and CDR2 SYDVKM.

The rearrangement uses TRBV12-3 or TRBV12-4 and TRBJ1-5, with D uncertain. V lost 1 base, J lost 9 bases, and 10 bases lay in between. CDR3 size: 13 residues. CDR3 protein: CASSLDWIGPQHF. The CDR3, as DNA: TGTGCCAGCAGTTTAGATTGGATTGGGCCCCAGCATTTT.